The T cell receptor beta chain described here comes from a study of CXCR3-negative and CXCR3-positive naive CD8 T cells. Study-level points and caveats: TRB CDR3s of CXCR3-positive naive cells were more hydrophobic than those of CXCR3-negative naive cells. In both naive subsets diversity was comparably high, whereas memory CD8+ cells showed much lower diversity.

Germline-derived CDR1 and CDR2 are SQVTM and ANQGSEA. The CDR3 has 15 residues. The authors made the TRB cDNA libraries by 5' RACE using UMI labels. TCRdb re-analyzed the 5' RACE reads; it lists each CDR3 protein once, without DNA. The repertoire table contains about 84,000 distinct CDR3 sequences. Naive CD8+ T cells showed CD45RO-CCR7+CD27+CD95-. In the case of this clonotype: Its antigen is not known.

Sample: naive CXCR3+ CD8+ T cells from blood. This sample's subset: CD45RO-CCR7+CD27+CD95- naive CD8+ T cells expressing CXCR3 (TNR3+). This TCR was recovered from a human donor in good health. Some clones in this sample may be carry-over from other donors' samples. The chain uses TRBV29-1 and TRBJ1-1. CDR3 sequence: CSVESGRYSSLEAFF.